The sequence of this T cell receptor (beta chain) was determined in a study of CD8+CD57+ T cells in acquired aplastic anemia. In the study overall: Roughly 3 ug was the average amount of DNA from sorted CD4+ and CD8+ cells. Notes on the study in general: Patients and controls shared around 30 CD8+ CDR3 sequences.

TCR beta VDJ and CDR3 profiles were obtained from a genomic DNA template. In TCRdb, the reads were re-called with MiXCR into one record per CDR3 protein. The sample carries around 180,000 distinct CDR3 sequences, 64% recorded once. The V end was cut by 8 bases, the J end by 8 bases, with 15 bases between. The CDR3 sequence is 12 residues long. Germline V CDR1 and CDR2: SGHAT, FQNNGV. Ten or more counts support this clonotype. Its antigen is not identified. The gene calls are TRBV11-2 and TRBJ1-2; D gene unclear. The clonotype comes from a human donor with severe aplastic anemia or a healthy control (not recorded which). The sequencing sample was made of sorted CD4+, CD8+, or CD8+CD57+ T cells (not recorded which) from PBMCs. CDR3 DNA sequence: TGTGCCAGCTTCCCCTTAGGGTGGGGCTACACCTTC. This gives the protein CASFPLGWGYTF.